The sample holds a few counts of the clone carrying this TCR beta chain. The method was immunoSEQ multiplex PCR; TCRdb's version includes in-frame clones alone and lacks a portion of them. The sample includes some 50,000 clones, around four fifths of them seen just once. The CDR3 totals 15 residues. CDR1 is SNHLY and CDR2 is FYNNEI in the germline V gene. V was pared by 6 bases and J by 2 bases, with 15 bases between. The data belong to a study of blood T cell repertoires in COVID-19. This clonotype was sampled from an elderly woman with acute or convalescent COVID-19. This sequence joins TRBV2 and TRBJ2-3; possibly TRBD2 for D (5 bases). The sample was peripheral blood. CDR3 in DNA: TGTGCCAGCAGCTTAGACGGGAAGCCCACAGATACGCAGTATTTT. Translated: CASSLDGKPTDTQYF.